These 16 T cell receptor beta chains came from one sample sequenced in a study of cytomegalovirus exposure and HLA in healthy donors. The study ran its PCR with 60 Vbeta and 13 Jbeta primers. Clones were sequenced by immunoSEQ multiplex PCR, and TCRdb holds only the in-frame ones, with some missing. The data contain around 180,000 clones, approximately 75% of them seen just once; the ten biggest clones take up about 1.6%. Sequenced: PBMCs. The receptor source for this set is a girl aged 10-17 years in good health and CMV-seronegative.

The CDR3 coding sequence is TGTGCCAGCTCACCAACTCTTACAGATACGCAGTATTTT. This translates into CASSPTLTDTQYF. The chain has TRBV18 and TRBJ2-3, with D uncertain. Germline V gives CDR1 KGHSH, CDR2 LQKENI. This CDR3 contains 13 residues. V lost 2 bases and J 3 bases, leaving 6 bases between the germline ends.

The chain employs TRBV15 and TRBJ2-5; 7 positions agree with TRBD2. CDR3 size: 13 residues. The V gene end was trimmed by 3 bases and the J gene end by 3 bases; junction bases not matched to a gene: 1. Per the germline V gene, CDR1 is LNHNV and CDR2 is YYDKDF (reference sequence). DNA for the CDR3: TGTGCCACCAGCAGGGCGGGGGAAGAGACCCAGTACTTC. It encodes CATSRAGEETQYF.

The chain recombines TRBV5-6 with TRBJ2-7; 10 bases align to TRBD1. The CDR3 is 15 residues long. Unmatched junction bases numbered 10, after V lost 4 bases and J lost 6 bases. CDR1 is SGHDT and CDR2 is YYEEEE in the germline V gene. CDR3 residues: CASSVTPGQGTEQYF. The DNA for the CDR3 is TGTGCCAGCAGCGTCACGCCGGGACAGGGGACCGAGCAGTACTTC.

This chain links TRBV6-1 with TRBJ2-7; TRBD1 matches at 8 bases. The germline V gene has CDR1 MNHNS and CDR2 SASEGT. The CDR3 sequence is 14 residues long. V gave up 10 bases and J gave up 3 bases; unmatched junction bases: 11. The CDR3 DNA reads TGTGCCACCATAAGCCGGGACAGGTTCTACGAGCAGTACTTC. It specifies CATISRDRFYEQYF.

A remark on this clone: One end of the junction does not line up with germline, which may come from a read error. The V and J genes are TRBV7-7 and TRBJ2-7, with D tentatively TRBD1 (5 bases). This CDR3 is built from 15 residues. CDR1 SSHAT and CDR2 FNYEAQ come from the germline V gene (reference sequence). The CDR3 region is CASSLGFSGSYEQYF. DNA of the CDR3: TGTGCTAGCAGCTTAGGGTTTTCAGGGTCCTACGAGCAGTACTTC.

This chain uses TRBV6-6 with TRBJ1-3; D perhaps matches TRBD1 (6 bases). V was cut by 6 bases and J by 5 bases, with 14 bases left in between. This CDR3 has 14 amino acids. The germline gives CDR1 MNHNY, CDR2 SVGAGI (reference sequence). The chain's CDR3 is CASSRQGLRNTIYF. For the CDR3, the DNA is TGTGCCAGCAGCCGTCAGGGGCTTCGAAACACCATATATTTT.

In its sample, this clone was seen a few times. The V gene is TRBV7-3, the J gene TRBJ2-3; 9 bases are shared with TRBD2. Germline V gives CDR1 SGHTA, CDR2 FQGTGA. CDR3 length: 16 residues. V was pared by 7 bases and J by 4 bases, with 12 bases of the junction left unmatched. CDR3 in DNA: TGTGCCAGCAAGGCCTTGGGCGGGGGGGCTGCAGATACGCAGTATTTT. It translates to CASKALGGGAADTQYF.

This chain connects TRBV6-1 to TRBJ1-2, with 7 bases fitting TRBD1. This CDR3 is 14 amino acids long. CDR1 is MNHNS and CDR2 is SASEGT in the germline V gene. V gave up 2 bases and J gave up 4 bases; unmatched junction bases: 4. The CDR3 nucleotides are TGTGCCAGCAGTGAAATAGGGGGCGGCTATGGCTACACCTTC. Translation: CASSEIGGGYGYTF.

The CDR3 protein is CASSTRGDAYGYTF. In DNA, the CDR3 is TGTGCCAGCAGCACCAGGGGCGACGCCTATGGCTACACCTTC. V gene TRBV7-9 combines with J gene TRBJ1-2, with a weak D call TRBD1 (6 bases). Looked up from germline, CDR1 is SEHNR and CDR2 is FQNEAQ (reference sequence). The CDR3 sequence is 14 residues long. V lost 5 bases and J 4 bases, leaving 14 bases between the germline ends.

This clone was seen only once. The CDR3 sequence is CASSLSGNRGMYGYTF. The CDR3 nucleotides are TGTGCCAGCAGTTTATCGGGCAACAGGGGCATGTATGGCTACACCTTC. The chain joins TRBV28 to TRBJ1-2, with 7 bases matching TRBD1. The CDR3 spans 16 residues. Germline values: CDR1 MDHEN, CDR2 SYDVKM. Germline trimming cut 1 base from V and 5 bases from J; bases unmatched to any gene: 10.

CDR3 sequence: CSVDSVREDEQFF. The CDR3 bases are TGCAGCGTTGATTCCGTCAGGGAGGATGAGCAGTTCTTC. The chain combines TRBV29-1 with TRBJ2-1; maybe TRBD2 (6 bases). The CDR3 totals 13 residues. Trimming removed 3 bases at V and 8 bases at J, with 14 bases between. Looked up from germline, CDR1 is SQVTM and CDR2 is ANQGSEA.

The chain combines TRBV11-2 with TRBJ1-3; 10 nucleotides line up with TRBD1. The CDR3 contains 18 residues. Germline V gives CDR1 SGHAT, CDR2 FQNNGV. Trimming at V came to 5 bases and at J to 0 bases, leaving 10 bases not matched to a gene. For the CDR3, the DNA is TGTGCCAGCAGCAACCGGGACAGGGGCCCCTACTCTGGAAACACCATATATTTT. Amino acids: CASSNRDRGPYSGNTIYF.

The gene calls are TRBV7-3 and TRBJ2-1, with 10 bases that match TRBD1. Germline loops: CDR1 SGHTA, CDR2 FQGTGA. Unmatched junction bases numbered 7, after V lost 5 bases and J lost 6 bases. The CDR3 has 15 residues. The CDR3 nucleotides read TGTGCCAGCAGCCCAGGGGACAGGGGAATCAATGAGCAGTTCTTC. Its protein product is CASSPGDRGINEQFF.

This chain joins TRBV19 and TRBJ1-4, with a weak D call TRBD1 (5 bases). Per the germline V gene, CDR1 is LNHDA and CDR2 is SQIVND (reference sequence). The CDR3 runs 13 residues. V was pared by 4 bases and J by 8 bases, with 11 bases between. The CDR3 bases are TGTGCCAGTAGTACGCGGAGGGGAGAAAAACTGTTTTTT. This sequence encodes CASSTRRGEKLFF.

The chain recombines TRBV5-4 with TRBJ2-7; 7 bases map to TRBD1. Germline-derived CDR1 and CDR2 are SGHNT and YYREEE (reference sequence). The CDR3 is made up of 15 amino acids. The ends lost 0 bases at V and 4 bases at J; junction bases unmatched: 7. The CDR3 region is CASSLDPGGLYEQYF. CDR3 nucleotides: TGTGCCAGCAGCTTGGACCCAGGGGGTTTGTACGAGCAGTACTTC.

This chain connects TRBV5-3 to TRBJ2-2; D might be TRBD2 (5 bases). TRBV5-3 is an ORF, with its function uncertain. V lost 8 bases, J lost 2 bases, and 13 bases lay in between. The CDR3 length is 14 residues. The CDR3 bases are TGTGCCAGTCACGAGGAGGCCAACACCGGGGAGCTGTTTTTT. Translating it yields CASHEEANTGELFF.